What follows are 25 T cell receptor beta chains derived from one specimen sequenced in a study of blood T cell repertoires in COVID-19. Assay: immunoSEQ multiplex PCR; the TCRdb copy retains only in-frame clones and omits some. The sample holds around 150,000 clones; 75% to 85% are singletons and the top ten take 4.5%. Input material: peripheral blood. Receptors were obtained from a woman of 80 years or more with active or convalescent COVID-19.

The genes are TRBV27 and TRBJ1-2, with 8 bases lining up with TRBD1. J lost 5 bases, V lost 0 bases, and 5 bases had no gene match. Looked up from germline, CDR1 is MNHEY and CDR2 is SMNVEV (reference sequence). CDR3 size: 15 residues. The CDR3 nucleotides read TGTGCCAGCAGTTTATCGGGCAGGGGGCTATATGGCTACACCTTC. Its protein product is CASSLSGRGLYGYTF.

There are a few counts of this clone. CDR3 sequence (DNA): TGTGCCAGCAGTTCGACAGGGCCAGCAGTCTATGGCTACACCTTC. Amino acid sequence: CASSSTGPAVYGYTF. The chain joins TRBV6-5 to TRBJ1-2, with 7 nucleotides matching TRBD1. Germline CDR1 MNHEY, CDR2 SVGAGI. The CDR3 is 15 amino acids. The junction had 9 bases not matched to a gene; V was cut back by 4 bases and J by 4 bases.

V is TRBV2 and J is TRBJ1-2; D remains unclear. The CDR3 sequence is 16 residues long. V was shortened by 0 bases and J by 7 bases, with 18 bases between the two germline ends. Looked up from germline, CDR1 is SNHLY and CDR2 is FYNNEI. The CDR3 sequence: CASSEALFQTRGGYTF. For the CDR3, the DNA is TGTGCCAGCAGTGAAGCTCTTTTTCAGACCCGCGGTGGCTACACCTTC.

The chain is built from TRBV7-9 and TRBJ1-1; a weak D match, TRBD1 (5 bases). Trimming stripped 6 bases from V and 7 bases from J, with 21 bases between. From germline, CDR1 is SEHNR and CDR2 FQNEAQ (reference sequence). This CDR3 spans 15 amino acids. As DNA, the CDR3 is TGTGCCAGCAGTCCTGAAGGGGTTCGTAATGTTGAAGCTTTCTTT. As protein: CASSPEGVRNVEAFF.

The rearrangement joins TRBV28 to TRBJ1-1; 11 nucleotides match TRBD1. V lost 6 bases and J lost 3; bases outside the gene matches: 3. Germline V gene lookup returns CDR1 MDHEN and CDR2 SYDVKM. This CDR3 spans 14 amino acids. This CDR3 is CASSRDRGYTEAFF. The CDR3 bases are TGTGCCAGCAGCCGGGACAGGGGGTACACTGAAGCTTTCTTT.

This chain links TRBV5-1 with TRBJ2-5, with TRBD1 matching over 9 bases. The length of the CDR3 is 15 residues. The trim removed 5 bases at V and 3 bases at J, leaving 8 bases unmatched. Per germline, CDR1 SGHRS and CDR2 YFSETQ. The CDR3 loop reads CASRHDRGGKETQYF. CDR3 nucleotide sequence: TGCGCCAGCAGACACGACAGGGGGGGAAAAGAGACCCAGTACTTC.

In this sample, this clone turned up once. The genes are TRBV5-6 and TRBJ2-5; 12 bases map to TRBD1. The V gene end was trimmed by 2 bases and the J gene end by 5 bases; junction bases not matched to a gene: 4. Germline V gene sequence: CDR1 SGHDT, CDR2 YYEEEE. The CDR3 length is 15 residues. The CDR3 is CASSFQGQGAETQYF. CDR3 nucleotide sequence: TGTGCCAGCAGCTTCCAGGGACAGGGGGCGGAGACCCAGTACTTC. The full variable domain, its missing parts supplied by reference TRBV5-6 and TRBJ2-5, is DAGVTQSPTHLIKTRGQQVTLRCSPKSGHDTVSWYQQALGQGPQFIFQYYEEEERQRGNFPDRFSGHQFPNYSSELNVNALLLGDSALYLCASSFQGQGAETQYFGPGTRLLVL.

The chain couples TRBV6-1 to TRBJ2-2; D is possibly TRBD1 (5 bases). The CDR3 consists of 14 residues. V was trimmed by 3 bases and J by 7 bases, leaving 12 bases between them. Germline values: CDR1 MNHNS, CDR2 SASEGT. CDR3 loop: CASSDRVTGGELFF. CDR3 in DNA: TGTGCCAGCAGTGACAGGGTAACTGGCGGGGAGCTGTTTTTT.

In its sample, this clone was seen many times. The J gene is TRBJ1-2, the V gene TRBV14; perhaps TRBD1 as D (5 bases). Per germline, CDR1 SGHDN and CDR2 FVKESK. The V end was cut by 1 base, the J end by 8 bases, with 14 bases between. The CDR3 extends over 14 amino acids. CDR3: CASSQVLQGSGYTF. The DNA for the CDR3 is TGTGCCAGCAGCCAAGTGCTCCAGGGTTCCGGCTACACCTTC.

The chain has TRBV19 and TRBJ2-2; a weak D match, TRBD1 (6 bases). Germline V gene data show CDR1 as LNHDA and CDR2 as SQIVND (reference sequence). CDR3 length equals 13 residues. V dropped 8 bases and J dropped 6 bases, with 13 bases sitting between them. The CDR3 nucleotides are TGTGCCAGTGACTCGAAGGGGGCCGGGGAGCTGTTTTTT. Its protein product is CASDSKGAGELFF.

V gene TRBV7-9 combines with J gene TRBJ2-1, with D perhaps TRBD1 (5 bases). Trimming removed 4 bases at V and 3 bases at J, with 22 bases between. CDR1 and CDR2 (germline): SEHNR, FQNEAQ (reference sequence). There are 18 residues in the CDR3. The CDR3 DNA reads as TGTGCCAGCAGCTCGACCCAGGGTAGGTCCGGATTCTACAATGAGCAGTTCTTC. As protein: CASSSTQGRSGFYNEQFF.

This clone was found a few times. The chain joins TRBV23-1 to TRBJ1-5, with a tentative D call TRBD1 (5 bases). TRBV23-1 carries the ORF label, with uncertain function. The CDR3 consists of 15 residues. V lost 4 bases to trimming and J lost 2 bases, with 12 bases between them. The CDR3 DNA follows: TGCGCCAGCAGTCGACAGACCCGAGGCAATCAGCCCCAGCATTTT. It yields the protein CASSRQTRGNQPQHF.

V is TRBV4-3 and J is TRBJ2-7; 10 positions agree with TRBD2. This CDR3 spans 16 amino acids. Looked up from germline, CDR1 is LGHNA and CDR2 is YSLEER. V shed 4 bases and J 0 bases; nucleotides not matched to a gene: 6. The CDR3 reads CASSPSLAGTSYEQYF. The CDR3, as DNA: TGCGCCAGCAGCCCATCACTAGCGGGGACCTCCTACGAGCAGTACTTC.

This chain joins TRBV5-4 and TRBJ2-3; TRBD2 agrees at 9 bases. Germline CDR1 reads SGHNT; CDR2 reads YYREEE (reference sequence). V lost 3 bases and J lost 2; bases outside the gene matches: 10. The length of the CDR3 is 17 residues. The CDR3 nucleotides read TGTGCCAGCAGCTGGGGGTCAGTGGGACTAGCCACAGATACGCAGTATTTT. Its protein is CASSWGSVGLATDTQYF.

The chain joins TRBV1 to TRBJ2-1; no check of the table's D call, TRBD2, against the DNA was made. TRBV1 is tagged as a pseudogene. CDR3 length equals 17 residues. The CDR3 sequence: CTSSRVRLRPGRNEQFF. The CDR3 DNA is TGCACCAGCAGCCGGGTGAGGCTGCGGCCCGGCCGGAATGAGCAGTTCTTC.

The chain joins TRBV6-5 to TRBJ1-5; a possible D gene is TRBD1 (6 bases). The CDR3 totals 15 residues. Germline values: CDR1 MNHEY, CDR2 SVGAGI. Deletions cut 10 bases from V and 6 bases from J, with 22 bases between. CDR3 in amino acids: CATLVQGLRSQPQHF. The DNA for the CDR3 is TGTGCCACCTTAGTACAGGGTCTGAGGTCTCAGCCCCAGCATTTT.

The chain recombines TRBV7-9 with TRBJ2-5, with 10 nucleotides matching TRBD1. Germline V lookup: CDR1 SEHNR, CDR2 FQNEAQ (reference sequence). The J segment lost 2 bases and the V segment lost 5 bases, leaving 2 bases of the junction unmatched. This CDR3 has 14 amino acids. CDR3 residues: CASSADRGQETQYF. CDR3 nucleotide sequence: TGTGCCAGCAGCGCGGACAGGGGGCAAGAGACCCAGTACTTC. The variable domain in full, with the rest retrieved from reference TRBV7-9 and TRBJ2-5, is DTGVSQNPRHKITKRGQNVTFRCDPISEHNRLYWYRQTLGQGPEFLTYFQNEAQLEKSRLLSDRFSAERPKGSFSTLEIQRTEQGDSAMYLCASSADRGQETQYFGPGTRLLVL.

This clone has just a few counts. The rearrangement joins TRBV18 to TRBJ1-6; TRBD1 matches at 8 bases. CDR1 is KGHSH and CDR2 is LQKENI in the germline V gene. Trimming removed 6 bases from V and 14 bases from J; junction bases left unmatched: 12. This CDR3 region has 14 residues. The CDR3 is CASSPGQGLFTLHF. The CDR3 DNA is TGTGCCAGCTCGCCCGGACAGGGATTATTCACCCTCCACTTT.

This sequence joins TRBV3-1 (or the pseudogene TRBV3-2) and TRBJ1-2; maybe TRBD1 (6 bases). Germline values: CDR1 LGHDT, CDR2 YNNKEL (reference sequence). Trimming shortened V by 1 base and J by 8 bases, and 14 bases separated the two germline ends. The CDR3 totals 14 residues. The CDR3 loop is CASSQVGRGSGYTF. The CDR3 bases are TGTGCCAGCAGCCAAGTAGGCAGGGGTTCGGGCTACACCTTC.

The chain is built from TRBV19 and TRBJ2-3, with a possible D match to TRBD1 (5 bases). Trimming shortened V by 3 bases and J by 0 bases, and 10 bases separated the two germline ends. Germline V lookup: CDR1 LNHDA, CDR2 SQIVND (reference sequence). The CDR3 totals 15 residues. The CDR3 DNA is TGTGCCAGTAGTATGACAGCGTCTAGCACAGATACGCAGTATTTT. Amino acid sequence: CASSMTASSTDTQYF.

This clone was seen repeatedly, ten times or more. The rearrangement uses TRBV12-3 or TRBV12-4 and TRBJ1-1, with 7 bases that match TRBD1. The CDR3 extends over 11 amino acids. Germline trimming cut 4 bases from V and 10 bases from J; bases unmatched to any gene: 3. The CDR3 protein is CASSSTGAAFF. The DNA for the CDR3 is TGTGCCAGCAGTTCCACAGGGGCAGCTTTCTTT.

This rearrangement joins TRBV12-5 to TRBJ2-3; 12 bases fit TRBD2. The CDR3 covers 17 residues. Germline V gene data show CDR1 as LGHNT and CDR2 as FRNRAP. V lost 2 bases to trimming and J lost 2 bases; unmatched junction nucleotides: 5. This CDR3 reads CASGLTRTSGATDTQYF. In DNA, the CDR3 is TGTGCTAGTGGTTTGACCCGGACTAGCGGGGCCACAGATACGCAGTATTTT.

This clone appeared once. CDR3 residues: CASSPGLAGAGGELFF. CDR3 DNA sequence: TGCGCCAGCAGCCCCGGACTAGCGGGGGCGGGCGGGGAGCTGTTTTTT. This sequence joins TRBV5-1 and TRBJ2-2; 13 bases map to TRBD2. The CDR3 has 16 residues. CDR1 SGHRS and CDR2 YFSETQ come from the germline V gene. V lost 4 bases to trimming and J lost 7 bases; unmatched junction nucleotides: 7.

The chain uses TRBV18 and TRBJ1-3, with 12 bases aligning to TRBD1. V was pared by 6 bases and J by 1 base, with 16 bases of the junction left unmatched. Germline values: CDR1 KGHSH, CDR2 LQKENI. The CDR3 has 20 residues. The CDR3 coding sequence is TGTGCCAGCTCGTTCCAAGGGGCAGCGGGACAGGGGGCTTCTGGAAACACCATATATTTT. Its protein is CASSFQGAAGQGASGNTIYF.

The J gene is TRBJ2-7, the V gene TRBV11-2; possibly TRBD2 for D (5 bases). Germline CDR1 reads SGHAT; CDR2 reads FQNNGV. V lost 6 bases and J 0 bases, leaving 12 bases between the germline ends. The CDR3 extends over 14 amino acids. CDR3 amino acids: CASSRGHSSYEQYF. The CDR3, as DNA: TGTGCCAGCAGTCGCGGGCACAGCTCCTACGAGCAGTACTTC.